This TCR beta chain was captured by sequencing in a study of cytotoxic CD8 clonotypes in ibrutinib-treated CLL. TCRdb keeps only in-frame clones here, not all; method: immunoSEQ multiplex PCR. The sample has roughly 100,000 clones, around 73% seen once; the top ten hold around 30%. Deletions cut 6 bases from V and 10 bases from J, with 25 bases between. Germline CDR1 MRHNA, CDR2 SNTAGT. The CDR3 length is 16 residues. The chain couples TRBV6-4 to TRBJ2-1; tentative D call: TRBD1 (6 bases). The source material was PBMCs, sampled after 12 months of ibrutinib treatment. This clonotype was obtained from a human donor with chronic lymphocytic leukemia. This CDR3 is CASSALNGETRGEQFF. The CDR3 region has the DNA TGTGCCAGCAGCGCCCTTAACGGGGAGACAAGGGGGGAGCAGTTCTTC.